This T cell receptor (beta chain) was captured by sequencing in a study of T cells in Graves' hyperthyroidism and ophthalmopathy. J gave up 0 bases and V 6 bases, and 14 bases lay outside the gene matches. The germline gives CDR1 MNHNS, CDR2 SASEGT. This CDR3 spans 19 amino acids. The source material, RNA transcripts, was used to amplify TCR beta CDR3 regions. A set of HTBI primers served as the primers for a first-round RT-PCR of the TCR CDR3. Each CDR3 protein is one row after TCRdb ran MiXCR on the multiplex PCR reads. This sample has 550,000 to 700,000 distinct CDR3 sequences, with approximately 14% found just once.

The receptor comes from a middle-aged woman with Graves' ophthalmopathy. Material: blood. The chain employs TRBV6-1 and TRBJ2-4; 10 nucleotides align to TRBD2. Written as DNA, the CDR3 is TGTGCCAGCAGGAGGACTAGCGGCAGACCCGATGTAGCCAAAAACATTCAGTACTTC. It yields the protein CASRRTSGRPDVAKNIQYF.